The TCR beta chain described here comes from a study of blood T cell repertoires in COVID-19. Study overall: The United States, Italy and Spain supplied acute and convalescent COVID-19 samples. The analysed material was cDNA or gDNA that came from T cells, B-cell-depleted T cells, or PBMCs.

Of note for this clone: The junction departs from the called germline gene at one end, perhaps through a read error.

Generated by immunoSEQ multiplex PCR, the TCRdb table keeps only in-frame clones and is missing some. The sample carries about 150,000 clones, around 79% recorded once. The TCR was taken from a man over 45 with active or convalescent COVID-19. The sequenced sample was peripheral blood.

The CDR3 DNA reads as TGTGCTAGCAGCCAAGATGACAGCTACAATGAGCAGTTCTTC. Translated: CASSQDDSYNEQFF. The chain employs TRBV7-7 and TRBJ2-1; possibly TRBD1 for D (5 bases). The CDR3 totals 14 residues. CDR1 and CDR2 (germline): SSHAT, FNYEAQ (reference sequence).